The 26 T cell receptor beta chains below come from one sample, sequenced in a study of vaccination and CD4 T cells after COVID-19. An Oncomine TCR Beta short-read assay was used to sequence the DNA from cultured CD4+ T cells. TCRdb analysed the PCR reads with MiXCR anew, one entry per CDR3 protein. This sample carries thousands of distinct CDR3 sequences, approximately 59% of them seen once, and the ten largest clones take around 29%. Indicated treatment: roughly 10-day PBMC culture with coronavirus spike peptide pools or control peptides (ViraFEST assay). The unexposed donor provided CD4+ T cells, which were taken before the COVID-19 pandemic (2011-2018). What these receptors recognize is not known. Sequencing input: CD4+ T cells from blood, cultured in vitro. The receptor source for this set is a human donor in good health.

The J gene is TRBJ2-3, the V gene TRBV20-1; D tentatively fits TRBD1 or TRBD2 (5 bases each). This CDR3 region has 16 residues. Germline V gene lookup returns CDR1 DFQATT and CDR2 SNEGSKA (reference sequence). V was pared by 2 bases and J by 0 bases, with 15 bases between. The chain's CDR3 is CSARRGARASTDTQYF. CDR3 DNA sequence: TGCAGTGCTAGAAGGGGAGCTAGGGCTAGCACAGATACGCAGTATTTT.

This rearrangement joins TRBV20-1 to TRBJ2-1, with TRBD2 identical over 10 bases. From germline, CDR1 is DFQATT and CDR2 SNEGSKA (reference sequence). V shed 0 bases and J 9 bases; nucleotides not matched to a gene: 14. The CDR3 loop spans 17 amino acids. The CDR3 DNA follows: TGCAGTGCTAGAGATGATAGACTAGCGGGTCGTACAATTGAGCAGTTCTTC. Protein sequence: CSARDDRLAGRTIEQFF.

The chain has TRBV30 and TRBJ2-7; TRBD1 aligns across 9 bases. The V gene end was trimmed by 3 bases and the J gene end by 7 bases; junction bases not matched to a gene: 4. CDR1 is GTSNPN, CDR2 SVGIG, per germline (reference sequence). This CDR3 is built from 12 residues. The CDR3 region has the DNA TGTGCCTGGAGCGGGACAGGGCGGGAGCAGTACTTC. Residues: CAWSGTGREQYF.

The chain links TRBV7-8 to TRBJ2-3, with TRBD2 matching 8 bases. The V gene's germline CDR1 is SGHVS and CDR2 FQNEAQ. V shed 6 bases, J shed 3 bases, and the junction held 17 bases outside the gene matches. The CDR3 consists of 18 residues. Here the CDR3 reads CASRPLAGGGLSTDTQYF. The CDR3 DNA sequence: TGTGCCAGCAGACCCCTTGCGGGGGGAGGATTGAGTACAGATACGCAGTATTTT.

This clonotype came up once. CDR3 nucleotides: TGCGCCAGCAGCTTGGAAGGTCACAGGGATGGCTATGGCTACACCTTC. Encoded protein: CASSLEGHRDGYGYTF. V is TRBV5-1 and J is TRBJ1-2; perhaps TRBD1 as D (6 bases). V was clipped by 0 bases and J by 4 bases, with 16 bases between them. CDR1 and CDR2 from the germline V gene are SGHRS and YFSETQ. The CDR3 runs to 16 residues.

This clonotype was found a few times. This sequence joins TRBV23-1 and TRBJ2-5; D remains ambiguous. TRBV23-1 is marked as an open reading frame, function uncertain. Trimming pared 7 bases from V and 1 base from J, leaving 16 bases between. The CDR3 length is 15 residues. The CDR3 nucleotides are TGCGCCAGCACACCTCGATGGGGTCCCCAAGAGACCCAGTACTTC. This translates into CASTPRWGPQETQYF.

This rearrangement joins TRBV7-9 to TRBJ2-1; maybe TRBD2 (6 bases). V was trimmed by 5 bases and J by 0 bases, leaving 14 bases between them. The CDR3 has 16 amino acids. Germline V gives CDR1 SEHNR, CDR2 FQNEAQ (reference sequence). Written as DNA, the CDR3 is TGTGCCAGCAGCCTCGGAGGGCCTCTCTCCTACAATGAGCAGTTCTTC. This codes for CASSLGGPLSYNEQFF.

CDR3 loop: CASSLAQGNGYTF. Here the CDR3 DNA reads TGTGCCAGCAGCTTAGCTCAGGGGAATGGCTACACCTTC. The chain couples TRBV7-2 to TRBJ1-2; tentative D call: TRBD1 (6 bases). V lost 0 bases and J lost 6, with 8 bases in between. Germline values: CDR1 SGHTA, CDR2 FQGNSA. The CDR3 runs to 13 residues.

The sample holds one count of this clonotype. The chain carries TRBV20-1 and TRBJ1-4; 7 bases agree with TRBD1. Trimming at V came to 4 bases and at J to 5 bases, leaving 4 bases not matched to a gene. This CDR3 has 13 amino acids. From germline, CDR1 is DFQATT and CDR2 SNEGSKA (reference sequence). The chain's CDR3 is CSATDRDNEKLFF. CDR3 DNA: TGCAGTGCTACCGACAGGGACAATGAAAAACTGTTTTTT.

J is TRBJ1-3 and V is TRBV5-8, with D perhaps TRBD1 (6 bases). Per the germline V gene, CDR1 is SGHTS and CDR2 is YDEGEE. This CDR3 region has 16 residues. V was clipped by 0 bases and J by 3 bases, with 13 bases between them. CDR3 residues: CASSLVPTGLGNTIYF. In DNA, the CDR3 is TGTGCCAGCAGCTTGGTGCCTACAGGGCTTGGAAACACCATATATTTT.

The rearrangement joins TRBV15 to TRBJ1-2; D remains ambiguous. Trimming removed 0 bases at V and 1 base at J, with 21 bases between. The CDR3 loop spans 19 amino acids. Germline CDR1 and CDR2: LNHNV and YYDKDF (reference sequence). CDR3 sequence reads: CATSRDDAPKYSDNYGYTF. Here the CDR3 DNA reads TGTGCCACCAGCAGAGATGATGCACCCAAATACTCAGATAACTATGGCTACACCTTC.

The chain links TRBV20-1 to TRBJ1-5, with TRBD1 matching over 8 bases. J gave up 9 bases and V 3 bases, and 10 bases lay outside the gene matches. This CDR3 contains 14 residues. Germline V gene sequence: CDR1 DFQATT, CDR2 SNEGSKA (reference sequence). The CDR3, as DNA: TGCAGTGCTAGTCGGGGACAGGCCGGGCTGCCCCAGCATTTT. Its protein product is CSASRGQAGLPQHF.

This clonotype has just a few counts. An end of the junction does not agree with germline; a read error may underlie this. This chain uses TRBV5-3 with TRBJ1-2, with TRBD1 identical over 7 bases. TRBV5-3 is recorded as an ORF, its role being uncertain. The CDR3 extends over 14 amino acids. As DNA, the CDR3 is TGTGCCAGCAGCTGGACAGGATCTTCCTATGGCTACACCTTC. This gives the protein CASSWTGSSYGYTF.

V and J are TRBV7-2 and TRBJ2-7, with D perhaps TRBD1 (5 bases). CDR3 length equals 14 residues. Looked up from germline, CDR1 is SGHTA and CDR2 is FQGNSA. V was cut by 2 bases and J by 5 bases, with 13 bases left in between. The CDR3 DNA reads TGTGCCAGCAGCTTATCTCAGGGTTCCAACGAGCAGTACTTC. Its protein product is CASSLSQGSNEQYF.

The rearrangement uses TRBV12-3 or TRBV12-4 and TRBJ1-2; 7 bases align to TRBD1. Unmatched junction bases numbered 13, after V lost 5 bases and J lost 7 bases. The CDR3 is 15 amino acids. CDR3 amino acids: CASSPRQGGRVGYTF. The CDR3 nucleotides read TGTGCCAGCAGTCCACGACAGGGTGGCCGGGTTGGCTACACCTTC.

The V gene is TRBV27, the J gene TRBJ1-1; possibly TRBD1 for D (6 bases). Between the trimmed V and J ends, which lost 3 bases and 1 base, there was a span of 15 bases. CDR3 size: 16 residues. CDR1 is MNHEY and CDR2 is SMNVEV in the germline V gene (reference sequence). The chain's CDR3 is CASSFGGAYGNTEAFF. The CDR3, as DNA: TGTGCCAGCAGTTTCGGGGGGGCGTACGGGAACACTGAAGCTTTCTTT.

The chain has TRBV20-1 and TRBJ2-3; D is ambiguous. The V gene lost 3 bases and the J gene lost 2 bases, with 15 bases spanning the gap. From germline, CDR1 is DFQATT and CDR2 SNEGSKA (reference sequence). This CDR3 has 15 amino acids. CDR3 sequence (DNA): TGCAGTGCTAGTCCTCTCTCGGGCATCACAGATACGCAGTATTTT. It translates to CSASPLSGITDTQYF.

Only a few counts were recorded for this clonotype. The chain uses TRBV6-1 and TRBJ1-5; 7 bases are shared with TRBD1. Germline V gene lookup returns CDR1 MNHNS and CDR2 SASEGT. This CDR3 contains 15 residues. With V trimmed by 7 bases and J by 0 bases, 6 bases remained unmatched. The CDR3 DNA is TGTGCCAGCACCGCGGGACAGACTAGCAATCAGCCCCAGCATTTT. Its protein product is CASTAGQTSNQPQHF.

The rearrangement links TRBV11-2 to TRBJ1-2; perhaps TRBD1 as D (5 bases). The V end was cut by 1 base, the J end by 5 bases, with 23 bases between. This CDR3 contains 18 residues. Germline CDR1 SGHAT, CDR2 FQNNGV. The CDR3 bases are TGTGCCAGCAGCTTAGGGTGGCAGGGAAGGGGATCGGGGTATGGCTACACCTTC. It yields the protein CASSLGWQGRGSGYGYTF.

The V call is TRBV7-2, the J call TRBJ1-6, with D maybe TRBD1 (6 bases). CDR3 size: 14 residues. V lost 5 bases, J lost 6 bases, and 11 bases lay in between. The germline CDR1 and CDR2 sequences are SGHTA and FQGNSA. The CDR3 region is CASSPDSVNSPLHF. The CDR3 DNA is TGTGCCAGCAGCCCGGACAGCGTTAATTCACCCCTCCACTTT.

The J gene is TRBJ2-1, the V gene TRBV7-2, with 10 bases matching TRBD2. Germline V gene lookup returns CDR1 SGHTA and CDR2 FQGNSA. The CDR3 covers 17 residues. V trimming: 4 bases; J trimming: 0 bases; junction bases outside the gene matches: 6. This CDR3 is CASSSIRTSGSYNEQFF. The CDR3 nucleotides are TGTGCCAGCAGCTCCATAAGGACTAGCGGCTCCTACAATGAGCAGTTCTTC.

This clonotype was observed a handful of times. The gene calls are TRBV11-2 and TRBJ1-5; no clear D gene. The CDR3 has 16 residues. The germline V gene encodes CDR1 SGHAT and CDR2 FQNNGV. V was cut by 10 bases and J by 0 bases, with 19 bases left in between. The CDR3 sequence: CATPLIQAFSNQPQHF. The CDR3 DNA is TGTGCCACCCCACTCATCCAGGCCTTTAGCAATCAGCCCCAGCATTTT. Full variable domain (remainder filled in from reference TRBV11-2 and TRBJ1-5): EAGVAQSPRYKIIEKRQSVAFWCNPISGHATLYWYQQILGQGPKLLIQFQNNGVVDDSQLPKDRFSAERLKGVDSTLKIQPAKLEDSAVYLCATPLIQAFSNQPQHFGDGTRLSIL.

The gene calls are TRBV20-1 and TRBJ2-3, with 9 bases matching TRBD2. CDR3 length: 16 residues. Unmatched junction bases numbered 9, after V lost 3 bases and J lost 2 bases. Per the germline V gene, CDR1 is DFQATT and CDR2 is SNEGSKA (reference sequence). DNA for the CDR3: TGCAGTGCTAGTTTCGGAGCGGGAGGCTACACAGATACGCAGTATTTT. This codes for CSASFGAGGYTDTQYF.

This clonotype appeared a few times. This chain joins TRBV28 and TRBJ2-3; either TRBD1 or TRBD2 may fit D (5 bases each). CDR3 length: 13 amino acids. Germline V gives CDR1 MDHEN, CDR2 SYDVKM. The V gene lost 10 bases and the J gene lost 2 bases, with 13 bases spanning the gap. CDR3 loop: CATRGRITDTQYF. CDR3 nucleotides: TGTGCCACCCGGGGCAGAATCACAGATACGCAGTATTTT.

V is TRBV19 and J is TRBJ1-2; the D gene is possibly TRBD1 (5 bases). The CDR3 consists of 15 residues. In germline, CDR1 is LNHDA, CDR2 SQIVND (reference sequence). V was cut by 0 bases and J by 3 bases, with 11 bases left in between. The CDR3 reads CASSIDWDSYYGYTF. As DNA, the CDR3 is TGTGCCAGTAGTATAGACTGGGACTCCTACTATGGCTACACCTTC.

This chain uses TRBV7-2 with TRBJ2-5; TRBD2 matches at 16 bases. CDR3 length: 19 residues. CDR1 is SGHTA, CDR2 FQGNSA, per germline. Germline trimming cut 2 bases from V and 1 base from J; bases unmatched to any gene: 7. The CDR3 region is CASSLTGTSGRALQETQYF. The CDR3 region has the DNA TGTGCCAGCAGCTTAACCGGGACTAGCGGGAGGGCCCTCCAAGAGACCCAGTACTTC. Combining the CDR3 with reference TRBV7-2 and TRBJ2-5 gives the whole variable domain GAGVSQSPSNKVTEKGKDVELRCDPISGHTALYWYRQSLGQGLEFLIYFQGNSAPDKSGLPSDRFSAERTGGSVSTLTIQRTQQEDSAVYLCASSLTGTSGRALQETQYFGPGTRLLVL.